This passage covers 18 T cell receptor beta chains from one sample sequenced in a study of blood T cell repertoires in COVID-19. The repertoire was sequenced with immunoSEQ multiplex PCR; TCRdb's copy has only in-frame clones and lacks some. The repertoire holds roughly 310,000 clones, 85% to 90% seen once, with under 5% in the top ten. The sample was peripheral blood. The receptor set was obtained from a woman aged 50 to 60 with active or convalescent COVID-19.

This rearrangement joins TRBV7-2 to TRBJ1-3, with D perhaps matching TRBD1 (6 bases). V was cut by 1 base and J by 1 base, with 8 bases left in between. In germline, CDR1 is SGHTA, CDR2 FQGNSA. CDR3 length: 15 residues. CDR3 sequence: CASSLEGVSGNTIYF. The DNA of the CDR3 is TGTGCCAGCAGCTTAGAGGGGGTATCTGGAAACACCATATATTTT.

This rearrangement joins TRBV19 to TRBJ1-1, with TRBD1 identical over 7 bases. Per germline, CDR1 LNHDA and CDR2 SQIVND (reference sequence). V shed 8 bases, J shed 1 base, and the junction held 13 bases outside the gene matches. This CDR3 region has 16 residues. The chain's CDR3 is CASFVGAGGANTEAFF. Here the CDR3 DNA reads TGTGCCAGTTTCGTTGGGGCAGGGGGAGCGAACACTGAAGCTTTCTTT.

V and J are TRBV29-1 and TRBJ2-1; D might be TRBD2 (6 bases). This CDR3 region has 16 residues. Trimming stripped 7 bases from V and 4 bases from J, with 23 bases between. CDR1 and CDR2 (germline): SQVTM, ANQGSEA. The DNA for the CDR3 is TGCAGCGCCTCCCTCAGCGGACTACACCTTTACAATGAGCAGTTCTTC. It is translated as CSASLSGLHLYNEQFF.

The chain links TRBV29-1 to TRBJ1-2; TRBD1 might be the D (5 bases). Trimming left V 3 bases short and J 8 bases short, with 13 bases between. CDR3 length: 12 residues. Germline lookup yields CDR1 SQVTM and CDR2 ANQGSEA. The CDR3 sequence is CSVDQGRGGYTF. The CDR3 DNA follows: TGCAGCGTTGACCAGGGTCGAGGAGGCTACACCTTC.

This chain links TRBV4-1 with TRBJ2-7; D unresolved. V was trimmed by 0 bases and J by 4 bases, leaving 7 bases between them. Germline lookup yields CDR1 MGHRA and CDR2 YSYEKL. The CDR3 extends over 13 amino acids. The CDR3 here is CASSQESEYEQYF. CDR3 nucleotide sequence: TGCGCCAGCAGCCAAGAGTCGGAGTACGAGCAGTACTTC.

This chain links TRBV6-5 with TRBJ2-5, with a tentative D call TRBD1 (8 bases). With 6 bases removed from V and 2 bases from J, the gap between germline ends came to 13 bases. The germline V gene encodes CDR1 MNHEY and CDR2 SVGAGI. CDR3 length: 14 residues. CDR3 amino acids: CASSTGGGQETQYF. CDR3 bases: TGTGCCAGCAGCACAGGGGGAGGGCAAGAGACCCAGTACTTC.

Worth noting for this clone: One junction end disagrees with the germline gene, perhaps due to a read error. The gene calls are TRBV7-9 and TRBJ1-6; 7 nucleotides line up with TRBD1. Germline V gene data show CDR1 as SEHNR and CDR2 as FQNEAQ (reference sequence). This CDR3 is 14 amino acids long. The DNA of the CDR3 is TGTGCCAGCAGTTTAGGGGGCTTTAATTCACCCCTCCACTTT. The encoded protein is CASSLGGFNSPLHF.

This chain's CDR3 is CASSILSGSGQPQHF. CDR3 sequence (DNA): TGTGCCAGCAGCATTCTTTCAGGGTCTGGTCAGCCCCAGCATTTT. The V call is TRBV7-8, the J call TRBJ1-5; D is possibly TRBD1 (5 bases). Between the trimmed V and J ends, which lost 5 bases and 6 bases, there was a span of 17 bases. The CDR3 has 15 residues. In germline, CDR1 is SGHVS, CDR2 FQNEAQ.

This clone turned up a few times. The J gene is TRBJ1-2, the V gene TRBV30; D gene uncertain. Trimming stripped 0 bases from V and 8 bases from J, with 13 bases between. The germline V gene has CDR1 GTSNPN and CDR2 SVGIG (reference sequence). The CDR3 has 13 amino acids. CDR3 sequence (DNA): TGTGCCTGGAGTGTACAGCGGTTTGGGGGCTACACCTTC. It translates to CAWSVQRFGGYTF.

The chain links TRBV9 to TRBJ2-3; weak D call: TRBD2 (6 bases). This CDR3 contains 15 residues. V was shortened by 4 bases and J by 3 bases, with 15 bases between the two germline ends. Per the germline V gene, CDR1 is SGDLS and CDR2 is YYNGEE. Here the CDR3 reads CASSPQTSSTDTQYF. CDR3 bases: TGTGCCAGCAGCCCTCAAACTAGCTCAACAGATACGCAGTATTTT.

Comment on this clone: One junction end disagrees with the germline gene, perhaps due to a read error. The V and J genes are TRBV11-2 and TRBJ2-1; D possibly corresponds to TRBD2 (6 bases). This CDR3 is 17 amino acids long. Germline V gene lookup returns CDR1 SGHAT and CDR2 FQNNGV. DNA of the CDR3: TGTGCCAGCAGCCTAGAAAGTCCTCTAGCGATGAACAATGAGCAGTTCTTC. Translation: CASSLESPLAMNNEQFF.

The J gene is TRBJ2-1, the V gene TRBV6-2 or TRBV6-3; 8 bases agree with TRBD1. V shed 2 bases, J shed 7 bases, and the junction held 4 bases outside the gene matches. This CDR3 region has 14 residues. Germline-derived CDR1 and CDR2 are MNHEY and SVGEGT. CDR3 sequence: CASSYRRGRNEQFF. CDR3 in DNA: TGTGCCAGCAGTTACCGCAGGGGGCGAAATGAGCAGTTCTTC.

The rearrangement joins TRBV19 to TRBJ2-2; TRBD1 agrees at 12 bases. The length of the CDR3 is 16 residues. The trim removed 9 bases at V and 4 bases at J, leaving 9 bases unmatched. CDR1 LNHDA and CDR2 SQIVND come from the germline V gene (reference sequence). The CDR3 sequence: CASWVGQGASTGELFF. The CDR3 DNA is TGTGCCAGCTGGGTGGGACAGGGGGCGAGCACCGGGGAGCTGTTTTTT.

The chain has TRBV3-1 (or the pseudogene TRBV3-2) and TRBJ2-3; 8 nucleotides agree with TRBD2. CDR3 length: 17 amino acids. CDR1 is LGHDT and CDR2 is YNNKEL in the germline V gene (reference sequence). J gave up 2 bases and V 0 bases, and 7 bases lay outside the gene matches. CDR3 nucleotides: TGTGCCAGCAGCCAAGATAACTCTAGCGGGCACACAGATACGCAGTATTTT. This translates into CASSQDNSSGHTDTQYF.

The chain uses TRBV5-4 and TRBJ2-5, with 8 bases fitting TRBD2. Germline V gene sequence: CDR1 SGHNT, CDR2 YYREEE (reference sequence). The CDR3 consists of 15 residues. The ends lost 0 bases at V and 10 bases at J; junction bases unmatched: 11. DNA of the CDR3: TGTGCCAGCAGCTTGGGGGTAGCGGGGCCAGGAGGCCAGTACTTC. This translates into CASSLGVAGPGGQYF.

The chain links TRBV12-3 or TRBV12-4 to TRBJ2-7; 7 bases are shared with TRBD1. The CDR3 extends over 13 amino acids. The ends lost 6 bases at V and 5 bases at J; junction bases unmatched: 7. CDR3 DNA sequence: TGTGCCAGCAGCTACAGGGGATTCAACGAGCAGTACTTC. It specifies CASSYRGFNEQYF.

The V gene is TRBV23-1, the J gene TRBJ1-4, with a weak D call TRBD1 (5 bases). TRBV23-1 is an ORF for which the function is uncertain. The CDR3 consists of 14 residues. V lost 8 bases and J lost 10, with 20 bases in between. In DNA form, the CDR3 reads TGCGCCAGCGGGGCCCTTGACCCCTTTTTAAAACTGTTTTTT. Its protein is CASGALDPFLKLFF.

The CDR3 sequence: CASENGLPNTEAFF. CDR3 coding DNA: TGTGCCAGCGAAAACGGACTACCGAACACTGAAGCTTTCTTT. The V call is TRBV2, the J call TRBJ1-1; unclear D gene. V shed 8 bases and J shed 1 base, with 14 bases lying between them. The CDR3 has 14 amino acids. Germline CDR1 reads SNHLY; CDR2 reads FYNNEI. The variable domain in full, completed from reference TRBV2 and TRBJ1-1, reads EPEVTQTPSHQVTQMGQEVILRCVPISNHLYFYWYRQILGQKVEFLVSFYNNEISEKSEIFDDQFSVERPDGSNFTLKIRSTKLEDSAMYFCASENGLPNTEAFFGQGTRLTVV.